These 23 T cell receptor beta chains were sequenced from one sample in a study of human T cells and chemical hapten exposure. TCRdb re-analysed the 5' RACE reads in MiXCR, keeping a single row per CDR3 protein. The table shows about 80,000 distinct CDR3 sequences, with approximately 15% occurring only once. It was from unfractionated whole blood that total RNA was extracted. The receptors were gathered from a female donor in good health.

This clonotype was seen only a few times. The chain couples TRBV19 to TRBJ1-2, with D maybe TRBD1 (6 bases). The V and J ends lost 7 bases and 2 bases respectively, with 8 bases between them. Germline V gene data show CDR1 as LNHDA and CDR2 as SQIVND (reference sequence). The CDR3 consists of 12 residues. DNA of the CDR3: TGTGCCAGTAAACAGGGCAACTATGGCTACACCTTC. Protein product: CASKQGNYGYTF.

The chain employs TRBV6-6 and TRBJ1-6, with D uncertain. This CDR3 is 13 amino acids long. Germline V CDR1 and CDR2: MNHNY, SVGAGI (reference sequence). Trimming pared 5 bases from V and 8 bases from J, leaving 10 bases between. As DNA, the CDR3 is TGTGCCAGCAGTGAAATCCAGGATTCACCCCTCCACTTT. This sequence encodes CASSEIQDSPLHF.

V usage is TRBV5-1 and J usage is TRBJ2-1; D gene uncertain. V dropped 5 bases and J dropped 8 bases, with 8 bases sitting between them. The CDR3 totals 11 residues. From germline, CDR1 is SGHRS and CDR2 YFSETQ. This chain's CDR3 is CASSHFDEQFF. In DNA form, the CDR3 reads TGCGCCAGCAGTCATTTCGATGAGCAGTTCTTC. The whole variable domain, remainder taken from reference TRBV5-1 and TRBJ2-1, is KAGVTQTPRYLIKTRGQQVTLSCSPISGHRSVSWYQQTPGQGLQFLFEYFSETQRNKGNFPGRFSGRQFSNSRSEMNVSTLELGDSALYLCASSHFDEQFFGPGTRLTVL.

The rearrangement links TRBV7-2 to TRBJ1-3; maybe TRBD1 (5 bases). The CDR3 contains 18 residues. The germline gives CDR1 SGHTA, CDR2 FQGNSA. The ends were cut back, 1 base at V and 0 bases at J, with 16 bases in the middle. The CDR3 DNA sequence: TGTGCCAGCAGCTTAGGGGGGGGGACGATAAGCTCTGGAAACACCATATATTTT. As protein: CASSLGGGTISSGNTIYF.

The V call is TRBV6-5, the J call TRBJ1-2; D call uncertain. V was cut by 2 bases and J by 3 bases, with 13 bases left in between. CDR3 length equals 15 residues. The germline gives CDR1 MNHEY, CDR2 SVGAGI. The CDR3 protein is CASSYASPPDYGYTF. The CDR3 DNA follows: TGTGCCAGCAGTTACGCAAGCCCGCCGGACTATGGCTACACCTTC.

This clonotype appeared a few times. The chain uses TRBV4-2 and TRBJ1-6; tentative D call: TRBD1 (5 bases). CDR3 length: 16 amino acids. V shed 0 bases and J shed 9 bases, with 15 bases lying between them. Germline V CDR1 and CDR2: LGHNA, YNFKEQ. CDR3 bases: TGTGCCAGCAGCCAAGATTCGGGCGGGGGTAGTTCACCCCTCCACTTT. This codes for CASSQDSGGGSSPLHF.

This clonotype was detected a few times. The chain is built from TRBV2 and TRBJ1-1; D is unresolved. Trimming shortened V by 6 bases and J by 2 bases, and 10 bases separated the two germline ends. This CDR3 comprises 13 residues. Germline assignment: CDR1 SNHLY and CDR2 FYNNEI. In nucleotides, the CDR3 is TGTGCCAGCAGGGTACGAGGAAACACTGAAGCTTTCTTT. The encoded protein is CASRVRGNTEAFF.

This chain joins TRBV20-1 and TRBJ2-3; D might be TRBD2 (6 bases). Between the trimmed V and J ends, which lost 6 bases and 0 bases, there was a span of 19 bases. The CDR3 is made up of 16 amino acids. Germline assignment: CDR1 DFQATT and CDR2 SNEGSKA (reference sequence). In DNA form, the CDR3 reads TGCAGTGCCCCCCTGGGGCGGGGAAGGAGCACAGATACGCAGTATTTT. Translation gives CSAPLGRGRSTDTQYF.

The chain employs TRBV11-2 and TRBJ2-1; D is possibly TRBD1 (5 bases). Per the germline V gene, CDR1 is SGHAT and CDR2 is FQNNGV. Trimming removed 1 base at V and 4 bases at J, with 11 bases between. This CDR3 spans 15 amino acids. The CDR3 nucleotides read TGTGCCAGCAGCTTAGGGCTGGGGCGATACAATGAGCAGTTCTTC. The encoded protein is CASSLGLGRYNEQFF.

This clonotype was detected many times. The chain has TRBV7-2 and TRBJ2-1; perhaps D is TRBD1 or TRBD2 (7 bases each). This CDR3 contains 18 residues. Germline CDR1 is SGHTA and CDR2 is FQGNSA. The germline V and J ends were trimmed by 2 bases and 8 bases, with 25 bases remaining between them. In DNA form, the CDR3 reads TGTGCCAGCAGCTTATATCCTGGGACTACAAAGCAGGGGGATGAGCAGTTCTTC. Amino acid sequence: CASSLYPGTTKQGDEQFF. Using reference TRBV7-2 and TRBJ2-1 for the parts outside the CDR3, the full variable domain is GAGVSQSPSNKVTEKGKDVELRCDPISGHTALYWYRQSLGQGLEFLIYFQGNSAPDKSGLPSDRFSAERTGGSVSTLTIQRTQQEDSAVYLCASSLYPGTTKQGDEQFFGPGTRLTVL.

At least ten counts were recorded for this clonotype. This chain uses TRBV20-1 with TRBJ1-1; D perhaps matches TRBD1 (5 bases). The CDR3 has 14 residues. V lost 6 bases, J lost 10 bases, and 24 bases lay in between. Per germline, CDR1 DFQATT and CDR2 SNEGSKA (reference sequence). This chain's CDR3 is CSAHGGQGQLGAFF. CDR3 bases: TGCAGTGCCCATGGCGGCCAGGGCCAGTTAGGAGCTTTCTTT.

There are a few counts of this clonotype. The chain combines TRBV18 with TRBJ1-1; D remains ambiguous. V was shortened by 6 bases and J by 6 bases, with 11 bases between the two germline ends. Germline CDR1 and CDR2: KGHSH and LQKENI. The CDR3 runs 12 residues. Here the CDR3 reads CASSPALSEAFF. DNA for the CDR3: TGTGCCAGCTCTCCGGCCCTGTCTGAAGCTTTCTTT.

The genes are TRBV4-3 and TRBJ2-2; either TRBD1 or TRBD2 may fit D (6 bases each). The CDR3 spans 14 residues. CDR1 is LGHNA and CDR2 is YSLEER in the germline V gene. Trimming took off 1 base at V and 6 bases at J, with 9 bases between the two ends. The CDR3 DNA sequence: TGCGCCAGCAGCCAAGTTCGGGGGCCCGGGGAGCTGTTTTTT. This translates into CASSQVRGPGELFF.

This sequence joins TRBV6-5 and TRBJ2-1; either TRBD1 or TRBD2 may supply D (5 bases each). CDR1 is MNHEY and CDR2 is SVGAGI in the germline V gene. The length of the CDR3 is 16 residues. Trimming took 6 bases from V and 8 from J, leaving 23 bases between them. The CDR3 here is CASRPGTVGLVDEQFF. The CDR3 DNA sequence: TGTGCCAGCAGACCCGGGACGGTCGGTTTAGTTGATGAGCAGTTCTTC.

The rearrangement uses TRBV5-8 and TRBJ2-3, with D tentatively TRBD1 or TRBD2 (5 bases each). CDR3 size: 16 residues. Trimming took off 3 bases at V and 0 bases at J, with 14 bases between the two ends. Per germline, CDR1 SGHTS and CDR2 YDEGEE. The CDR3 bases are TGTGCCAGCAGCTCAGGGCGGTCGGGGAGCACAGATACGCAGTATTTT. Its protein product is CASSSGRSGSTDTQYF.

V usage is TRBV3-1 and J usage is TRBJ2-1; unclear D gene. The CDR3 sequence is 13 residues long. Trimming removed 4 bases from V and 6 bases from J, with 10 bases in between. Germline V gene lookup returns CDR1 LGHDT and CDR2 YNNKEL (reference sequence). CDR3 coding DNA: TGTGCCAGCAGCCTAGTGGGGTCCAATGAGCAGTTCTTC. The encoded protein is CASSLVGSNEQFF.

The gene calls are TRBV5-1 and TRBJ2-6; 8 positions agree with TRBD1. The junction had 6 bases not matched to a gene; V was cut back by 0 bases and J by 4 bases. Germline V gene data show CDR1 as SGHRS and CDR2 as YFSETQ. The CDR3 length is 17 residues. The CDR3 reads CASSLAAGGDGANVLTF. CDR3 coding DNA: TGCGCCAGCAGCTTGGCGGCAGGGGGCGACGGGGCCAACGTCCTGACTTTC.

The genes are TRBV5-1 and TRBJ2-1; D possibly uses TRBD1 or TRBD2 (6 bases each). In germline, CDR1 is SGHRS, CDR2 YFSETQ. The germline V and J ends were trimmed by 4 bases and 9 bases, with 14 bases remaining between them. This CDR3 has 13 amino acids. CDR3 sequence (DNA): TGCGCCAGCAGCACGTCGGGGGCGATTGAGCAGTTCTTC. Translating it yields CASSTSGAIEQFF.

This clonotype turned up a few times. The chain recombines TRBV4-1 with TRBJ1-1, with D uncertain. V lost 1 base and J 0 bases, leaving 12 bases between the germline ends. CDR3 length equals 16 residues. The germline CDR1 and CDR2 sequences are MGHRA and YSYEKL. This chain's CDR3 is CASSQVPRRVNTEAFF. The CDR3 DNA reads TGCGCCAGCAGCCAAGTTCCCCGGCGGGTGAACACTGAAGCTTTCTTT.

V is TRBV20-1 and J is TRBJ2-3; 11 bases agree with TRBD2. This CDR3 has 15 residues. Per germline, CDR1 DFQATT and CDR2 SNEGSKA (reference sequence). Germline trimming cut 6 bases from V and 2 bases from J; bases unmatched to any gene: 7. CDR3 sequence: CSADGTSGPTDTQYF. Here the CDR3 DNA reads TGCAGTGCCGACGGGACTAGCGGTCCCACAGATACGCAGTATTTT.

This clonotype was seen a few times. The chain joins TRBV10-3 to TRBJ2-1, with 8 nucleotides matching TRBD2. In germline, CDR1 is ENHRY, CDR2 SYGVKD. V lost 3 bases, J lost 4 bases, and 5 bases stayed unmatched. The CDR3 totals 15 residues. Here the CDR3 reads CAISEGAGGYNEQFF. Here the CDR3 DNA reads TGTGCCATCAGTGAAGGGGCGGGGGGATACAATGAGCAGTTCTTC.

The chain combines TRBV5-6 with TRBJ2-1; 11 bases match TRBD1. V shed 4 bases, J shed 6 bases, and the junction held 9 bases outside the gene matches. CDR3 length equals 16 residues. Germline V gives CDR1 SGHDT, CDR2 YYEEEE. CDR3 nucleotides: TGTGCCAGCAGCCCCCCGGACAGGGGGCGTTTCAATGAGCAGTTCTTC. Amino acid sequence: CASSPPDRGRFNEQFF. Full variable domain (missing parts from reference TRBV5-6 and TRBJ2-1): DAGVTQSPTHLIKTRGQQVTLRCSPKSGHDTVSWYQQALGQGPQFIFQYYEEEERQRGNFPDRFSGHQFPNYSSELNVNALLLGDSALYLCASSPPDRGRFNEQFFGPGTRLTVL.

This clonotype was recorded many times. The J gene is TRBJ1-6, the V gene TRBV7-2; D is uncertain. The V end was cut by 5 bases, the J end by 6 bases, with 14 bases between. The CDR3 loop spans 15 amino acids. Per the germline V gene, CDR1 is SGHTA and CDR2 is FQGNSA. CDR3 sequence: CASSPRTNLNSPLHF. In DNA form, the CDR3 reads TGTGCCAGCAGCCCAAGGACGAACCTTAATTCACCCCTCCACTTT.